The text below deals with one TCR beta chain. Antigen specificity is unknown. This specimen comes from a study of lymphopenia after photon versus proton radiotherapy. This CDR3 is built from 15 residues. Looked up from germline, CDR1 is MGHRA and CDR2 is YSYEKL. Trimming stripped 1 base from V and 7 bases from J, with 11 bases between. The study's findings and limits: Better survival with proton therapy was suggested as possible, not demonstrated. Relative stability marked proton patients; photon patients lost diversity and naive cells.

TCRdb's table, derived via immunoSEQ multiplex PCR, lists solely in-frame clones and lacks some. The profile covers about 45,000 clones, with 85% appearing a single time and over 2% taken by the ten largest. The sample here was peripheral blood, taken from a patient treated with photon-based radiotherapy. The V and J genes are TRBV4-1 and TRBJ1-6; D is unclear. The TCR was taken from a man aged 35 to 55 with gastric cancer. The CDR3 coding sequence is TGCGCCAGCAGCCAAGTGTACAGCGAAAATTCACCCCTCCACTTT. This encodes CASSQVYSENSPLHF.